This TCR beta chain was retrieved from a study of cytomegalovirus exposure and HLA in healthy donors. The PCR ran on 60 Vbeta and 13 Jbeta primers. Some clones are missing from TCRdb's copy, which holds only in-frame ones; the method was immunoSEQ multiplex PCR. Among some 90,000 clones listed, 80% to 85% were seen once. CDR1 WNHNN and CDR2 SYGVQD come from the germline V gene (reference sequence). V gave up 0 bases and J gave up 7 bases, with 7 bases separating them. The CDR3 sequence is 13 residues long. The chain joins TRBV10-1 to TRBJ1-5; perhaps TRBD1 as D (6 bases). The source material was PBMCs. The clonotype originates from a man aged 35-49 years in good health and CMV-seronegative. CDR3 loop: CASSESTGQPQHF. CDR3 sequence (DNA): TGCGCCAGCAGTGAGTCGACAGGCCAGCCCCAGCATTTT.